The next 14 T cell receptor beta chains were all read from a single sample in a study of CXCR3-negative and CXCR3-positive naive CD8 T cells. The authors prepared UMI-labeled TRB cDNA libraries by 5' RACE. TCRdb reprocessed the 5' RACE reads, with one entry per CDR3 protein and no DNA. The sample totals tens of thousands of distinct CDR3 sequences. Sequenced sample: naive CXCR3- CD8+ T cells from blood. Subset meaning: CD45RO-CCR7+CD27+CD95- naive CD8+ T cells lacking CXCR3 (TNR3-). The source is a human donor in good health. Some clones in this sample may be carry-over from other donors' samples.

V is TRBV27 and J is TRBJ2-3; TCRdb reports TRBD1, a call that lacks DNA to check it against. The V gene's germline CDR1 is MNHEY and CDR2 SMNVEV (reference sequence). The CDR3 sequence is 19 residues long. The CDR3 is CASSGLSAQGQGGTDTQYF.

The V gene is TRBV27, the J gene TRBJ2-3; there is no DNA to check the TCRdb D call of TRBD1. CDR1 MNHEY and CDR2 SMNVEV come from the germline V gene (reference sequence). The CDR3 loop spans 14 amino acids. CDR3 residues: CASKVGGAHYTQYF.

The CDR3 region is CASRTREGSGGAYNEQFF. The J gene is TRBJ2-1, the V gene TRBV6-2 or TRBV6-3; the TCRdb D gene call, TRBD2, has no DNA to confirm it. The germline gives CDR1 MNHEY, CDR2 SVGEGT. The CDR3 consists of 18 residues.

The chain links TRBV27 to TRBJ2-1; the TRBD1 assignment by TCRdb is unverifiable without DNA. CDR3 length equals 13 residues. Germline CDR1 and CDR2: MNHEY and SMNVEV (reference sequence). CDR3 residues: CASTPLDANEQFF.

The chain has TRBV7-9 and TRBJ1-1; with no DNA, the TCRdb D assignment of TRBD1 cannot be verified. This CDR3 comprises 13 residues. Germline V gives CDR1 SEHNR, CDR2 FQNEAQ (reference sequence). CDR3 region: CASSPLGQTEAFF.

This chain's CDR3 is CASSLVPRALEQYF. The V gene is TRBV12-3 or TRBV12-4, the J gene TRBJ2-7. The CDR3 runs to 14 residues.

The CDR3 spells CASESSYEQYF. The gene calls are TRBV7-9 and TRBJ2-7. In germline, CDR1 is SEHNR, CDR2 FQNEAQ (reference sequence). This CDR3 has 11 residues.

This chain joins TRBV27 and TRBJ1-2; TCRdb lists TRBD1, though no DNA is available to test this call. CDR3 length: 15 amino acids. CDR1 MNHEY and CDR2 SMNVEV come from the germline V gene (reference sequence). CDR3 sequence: CASSPTSGTVYGYTF.

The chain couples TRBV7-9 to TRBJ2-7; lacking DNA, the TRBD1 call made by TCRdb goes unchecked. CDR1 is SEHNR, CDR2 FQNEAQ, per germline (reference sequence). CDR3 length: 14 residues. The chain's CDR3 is CASSFRQGGYEQYF. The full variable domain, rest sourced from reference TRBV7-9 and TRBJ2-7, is DTGVSQNPRHKITKRGQNVTFRCDPISEHNRLYWYRQTLGQGPEFLTYFQNEAQLEKSRLLSDRFSAERPKGSFSTLEIQRTEQGDSAMYLCASSFRQGGYEQYFGPGTRLTVT.

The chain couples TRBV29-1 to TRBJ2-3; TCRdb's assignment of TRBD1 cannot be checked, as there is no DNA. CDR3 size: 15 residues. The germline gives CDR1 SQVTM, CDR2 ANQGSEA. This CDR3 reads CSVVGGQISTDTQYF.

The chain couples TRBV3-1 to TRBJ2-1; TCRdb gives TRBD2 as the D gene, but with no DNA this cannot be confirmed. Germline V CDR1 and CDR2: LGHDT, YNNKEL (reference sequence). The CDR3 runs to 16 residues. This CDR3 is CASSQDTALGINEQFF.

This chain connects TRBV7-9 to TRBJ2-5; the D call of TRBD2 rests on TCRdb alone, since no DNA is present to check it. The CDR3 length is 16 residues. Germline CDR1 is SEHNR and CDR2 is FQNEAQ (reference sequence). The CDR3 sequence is CASSPRTSGALMGQYF.

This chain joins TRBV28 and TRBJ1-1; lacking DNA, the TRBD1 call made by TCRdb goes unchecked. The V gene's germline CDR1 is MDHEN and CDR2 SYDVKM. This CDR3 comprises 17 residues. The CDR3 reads CASSLPGQARVNTEAFF.

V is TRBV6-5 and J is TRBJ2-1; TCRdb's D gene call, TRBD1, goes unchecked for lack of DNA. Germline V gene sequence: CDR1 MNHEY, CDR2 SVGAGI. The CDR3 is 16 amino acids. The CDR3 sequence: CASSYSNAGTDGEQFF.